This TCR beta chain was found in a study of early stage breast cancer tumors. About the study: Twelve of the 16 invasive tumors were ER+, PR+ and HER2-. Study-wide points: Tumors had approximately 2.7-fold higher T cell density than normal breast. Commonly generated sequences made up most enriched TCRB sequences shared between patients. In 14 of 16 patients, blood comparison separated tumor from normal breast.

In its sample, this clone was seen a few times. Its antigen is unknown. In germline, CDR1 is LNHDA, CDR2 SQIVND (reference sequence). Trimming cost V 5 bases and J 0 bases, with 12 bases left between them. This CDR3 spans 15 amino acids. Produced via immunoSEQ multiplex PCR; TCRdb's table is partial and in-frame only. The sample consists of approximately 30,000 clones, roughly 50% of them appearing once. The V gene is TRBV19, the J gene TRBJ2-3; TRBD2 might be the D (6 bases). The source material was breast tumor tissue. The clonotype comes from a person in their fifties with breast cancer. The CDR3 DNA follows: TGTGCCAGTAGTCGATTAGCGGAAAGCACAGATACGCAGTATTTT. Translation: CASSRLAESTDTQYF.